Presented here are 22 T cell receptor beta chains from one specimen sequenced in a study of regulatory T cells in long-lasting Graves disease. Time point noted: newly diagnosed GD, antithyroid drugs for less than 3 months. PBMC RNA was the source of the TCR library. Combining iRepertoire HTBI primers with Arm-PCR of CDR3 regions, the authors built TCR beta libraries. MiXCR, run by TCRdb on the multiplex PCR reads, gives a single entry per CDR3 protein. The profile shows 450,000 to 600,000 distinct CDR3 sequences, about 13% of them singletons. These data are also associated with another study on T cells in Graves' hyperthyroidism and ophthalmopathy.

Sequenced here: peripheral blood mononuclear cells (PBMCs), sampled at new diagnosis, from a patient treated with antithyroid drugs. All receptors come from a man younger than 40 with Graves disease.

This clonotype was counted at least ten times. J is TRBJ2-7 and V is TRBV10-3; D possibly corresponds to TRBD2 (6 bases). The germline CDR1 and CDR2 sequences are ENHRY and SYGVKD. V was clipped by 5 bases and J by 1 base, with 9 bases between them. The CDR3 totals 13 residues. CDR3 residues: CAISLDYSYEQYF. DNA for the CDR3: TGTGCCATCAGTCTGGACTATTCCTACGAGCAGTACTTC.

At least ten counts were recorded for this clonotype. The chain carries TRBV12-5 and TRBJ1-6; D call uncertain. The CDR3 has 13 residues. Trimming pared 5 bases from V and 9 bases from J, leaving 11 bases between. CDR1 is LGHNT, CDR2 FRNRAP, per germline. This CDR3 is CASGMDRVSPLHF. The CDR3 coding sequence is TGTGCTAGTGGTATGGATCGGGTTTCACCCCTCCACTTT.

The rearrangement uses TRBV2 and TRBJ1-2; possible D gene TRBD1, 6 bases. V was cut by 3 bases and J by 6 bases, with 14 bases left in between. Germline V CDR1 and CDR2: SNHLY, FYNNEI. The CDR3 contains 14 residues. CDR3 protein: CASSDRTAFDGYTF. In nucleotides, the CDR3 is TGTGCCAGCAGTGACAGGACAGCTTTCGATGGCTACACCTTC.

As to this clonotype: Germline is not matched at one junction end, which may reflect a read error. This rearrangement joins TRBV7-3 to TRBJ2-1; 7 bases line up with TRBD1. Per the germline V gene, CDR1 is SGHTA and CDR2 is FQGTGA. The CDR3 has 17 amino acids. The CDR3 nucleotides are TGCGCCAGCAGCCAAGACCCGGGACAGCCGCCCTACAATGAGCAGTTCTTC. Its protein product is CASSQDPGQPPYNEQFF.

About this clonotype: This CDR3 fails to terminate in the conserved phenylalanine or tryptophan, so it likely reflects a read error. Because the CDR3's place on the DNA is in doubt, the DNA is left out and the CDR3 is given as listed by TCRdb. The rearrangement uses TRBV12-3 or TRBV12-4 and TRBJ2-3; the table's D gene call, TRBD2, was not cross checked with the DNA. Ends included, the CDR3 has 8 residues. CDR3 residues: CASSSGTS.

This chain connects TRBV11-2 to TRBJ2-1; D is possibly TRBD2 (7 bases). The CDR3 is made up of 14 amino acids. The V gene's germline CDR1 is SGHAT and CDR2 FQNNGV. V was clipped by 4 bases and J by 5 bases, with 12 bases between them. The CDR3 DNA is TGTGCCAGCAGCTGGGCGGGGGCCAACAATGAGCAGTTCTTC. Amino acids: CASSWAGANNEQFF. The entire variable domain, with the rest obtained from reference TRBV11-2 and TRBJ2-1, is as follows: EAGVAQSPRYKIIEKRQSVAFWCNPISGHATLYWYQQILGQGPKLLIQFQNNGVVDDSQLPKDRFSAERLKGVDSTLKIQPAKLEDSAVYLCASSWAGANNEQFFGPGTRLTVL.

The chain uses TRBV5-4 and TRBJ2-3; 8 positions match TRBD2. This CDR3 region has 15 residues. J was trimmed by 3 bases and V by 2 bases; bases with no gene match: 5. Germline CDR1 SGHNT, CDR2 YYREEE (reference sequence). CDR3 region: CASSFDSGMTDTQYF. The CDR3 nucleotides are TGTGCCAGCAGCTTCGATAGCGGGATGACAGATACGCAGTATTTT.

In its sample, this clonotype was seen many times. The chain is built from TRBV29-1 and TRBJ2-7; D might be TRBD1 (5 bases). Trimming took off 4 bases at V and 0 bases at J, with 10 bases between the two ends. Germline CDR1 and CDR2: SQVTM and ANQGSEA. The CDR3 spans 13 residues. CDR3 in amino acids: CSVGAGHSYEQYF. CDR3 DNA: TGCAGCGTTGGGGCAGGGCACTCCTACGAGCAGTACTTC.

This clonotype was counted at least ten times. The rearrangement uses TRBV2 and TRBJ2-3; 10 bases agree with TRBD2. In germline, CDR1 is SNHLY, CDR2 FYNNEI. V was pared by 7 bases and J by 5 bases, with 9 bases of the junction left unmatched. The CDR3 is made up of 15 amino acids. In DNA form, the CDR3 reads TGTGCCAGCAAGGGAGCGGGAGGGCCGAGAGATACGCAGTATTTT. Its translation: CASKGAGGPRDTQYF.

The chain links TRBV19 to TRBJ1-5; D might be TRBD1 (6 bases). CDR1 and CDR2 (germline): LNHDA, SQIVND (reference sequence). This CDR3 has 15 residues. V lost 1 base and J lost 6, with 13 bases in between. CDR3 bases: TGTGCCAGTAGTATAGGAGGGGGGCCTTCTCAGCCCCAGCATTTT. Translation gives CASSIGGGPSQPQHF. Drawing the rest from reference TRBV19 and TRBJ1-5, the complete variable domain is DGGITQSPKYLFRKEGQNVTLSCEQNLNHDAMYWYRQDPGQGLRLIYYSQIVNDFQKGDIAEGYSVSREKKESFPLTVTSAQKNPTAFYLCASSIGGGPSQPQHFGDGTRLSIL.

With regard to this clonotype: A single base separates this from a much larger clone, so it may be a read error. This chain uses TRBV6-1 with TRBJ1-5; D is unclear. Germline CDR1 is MNHNS and CDR2 is SASEGT. The CDR3 runs to 15 residues. In nucleotides, the CDR3 is TGTGCCAGCAGCGACGGCCAGTGGAGCAATCAGCCCCGGCATTTT. Protein sequence: CASSDGQWSNQPRHF.

This chain joins TRBV5-1 and TRBJ2-7, with D possibly being TRBD1 or TRBD2 (5 bases each). The V end was cut by 5 bases, the J end by 2 bases, with 11 bases between. Germline V gene sequence: CDR1 SGHRS, CDR2 YFSETQ. This CDR3 has 13 amino acids. CDR3 sequence (DNA): TGCGCCAGCAGAGGGACCAGTACCTACGAGCAGTACTTC. Its protein is CASRGTSTYEQYF.

This clonotype came up a few times. The CDR3 sequence: CAIGLGGVAEAFF. The CDR3 region has the DNA TGTGCCATCGGTCTAGGGGGGGTCGCTGAAGCTTTCTTT. This chain uses TRBV10-3 with TRBJ1-1, with a weak D call TRBD1 (6 bases). Trimming removed 8 bases at V and 6 bases at J, with 16 bases between. CDR3 length: 13 amino acids. CDR1 is ENHRY and CDR2 is SYGVKD in the germline V gene.

In this sample, this clonotype turned up many times. The J gene is TRBJ2-1, the V gene TRBV7-3, with 10 bases matching TRBD1. This CDR3 region has 14 residues. After removal of 1 base from V and 6 bases from J, the junction contained 0 bases not matched to a gene. Germline V CDR1 and CDR2: SGHTA, FQGTGA. The chain's CDR3 is CASSLRDRGNEQFF. The CDR3 nucleotides read TGTGCCAGCAGCTTAAGGGACAGGGGCAATGAGCAGTTCTTC.

This clonotype has at least ten counts. The chain combines TRBV24-1 with TRBJ2-2; possibly TRBD2 for D (5 bases). The CDR3 consists of 15 residues. V was trimmed by 3 bases and J by 3 bases, leaving 10 bases between them. The germline gives CDR1 KGHDR, CDR2 SFDVKD. In DNA, the CDR3 is TGTGCCACCAGTGATCCATACGGGGACACCGGGGAGCTGTTTTTT. Its translation is CATSDPYGDTGELFF.

This clonotype came up many times. The V call is TRBV20-1, the J call TRBJ2-1; 13 bases are a match to TRBD2. Germline-derived CDR1 and CDR2 are DFQATT and SNEGSKA (reference sequence). The CDR3 loop spans 14 amino acids. The junction had 6 bases not matched to a gene; V was cut back by 6 bases and J by 7 bases. The DNA for the CDR3 is TGCAGTGCCGTACCACTAGCGGGAGGGAATGAGCAGTTCTTC. Its protein product is CSAVPLAGGNEQFF.

The rearrangement joins TRBV7-9 to TRBJ1-5; TRBD1 might be the D (6 bases). Germline V CDR1 and CDR2: SEHNR, FQNEAQ (reference sequence). CDR3 length equals 13 residues. V gave up 5 bases and J gave up 11 bases, with 16 bases separating them. This CDR3 is CASSSRGGGAQHF. For the CDR3, the DNA is TGTGCCAGCAGCAGTCGAGGGGGTGGGGCCCAGCATTTT.

This clonotype occurred once. Being one base from a much bigger clone, this may be a read error. This rearrangement joins TRBV5-1 to TRBJ2-7; tentative D call: TRBD2 (5 bases). This CDR3 spans 14 amino acids. The germline gives CDR1 SGHRS, CDR2 YFSETQ. Trimming removed 5 bases from V and 6 bases from J, with 18 bases in between. The CDR3 region is CASSESYGAGEQYF. CDR3 sequence (DNA): TGCGCCAGCAGTGAGTCTTACGGCGCGGGCGAGCAGTACTTC.

The chain uses TRBV10-3 and TRBJ2-1; a possible D gene is TRBD1 (6 bases). The CDR3 runs 13 residues. The V gene's germline CDR1 is ENHRY and CDR2 SYGVKD. V lost 10 bases to trimming and J lost 5 bases, with 15 bases between them. The CDR3 DNA follows: TGTGCCAGCAGGGGTGCACCCCACAATGAGCAGTTCTTC. Translating gives CASRGAPHNEQFF.

Worth noting for this clonotype: Being one base from a much bigger clone, this may be a read error. No conserved phenylalanine or tryptophan ends this CDR3, so it is likely a read error. In DNA, the CDR3 is TGTGCCAGCAGCGTGGGGACAGGGGGTAATCAGCCCCAGCATCTT. Amino acid sequence: CASSVGTGGNQPQHL. The V call is TRBV9, the J call TRBJ1-5, with 11 bases aligning to TRBD1. This CDR3 spans 15 amino acids. With V trimmed by 2 bases and J by 4 bases, 2 bases remained unmatched. CDR1 is SGDLS and CDR2 is YYNGEE in the germline V gene.

Many counts were recorded for this clonotype. J is TRBJ1-2 and V is TRBV12-3 or TRBV12-4; 8 nucleotides line up with TRBD1. The CDR3 is made up of 14 amino acids. Losses at the gene ends were 7 bases for V and 3 bases for J; bases not matched to a gene: 7. The CDR3 bases are TGTGCCAGCACCCGACAGGGGTTGGACTATGGCTACACCTTC. Translated: CASTRQGLDYGYTF.

About this clonotype itself: It may be a read error: a sequence one base away is much more abundant. The rearrangement links TRBV20-1 to TRBJ2-5; D might be TRBD1 or TRBD2, each matching 5 bases. The germline gives CDR1 DFQATT, CDR2 SNEGSKA (reference sequence). V was clipped by 0 bases and J by 9 bases, with 14 bases between them. This CDR3 has 13 amino acids. DNA for the CDR3: TGCAGTGCTAGAGATCCCGGTGTGGGGGCCCAGTACTTC. It codes for CSARDPGVGAQYF.